The 16 T cell receptor beta chains listed next were all sequenced from one sample in a study of metastatic and nonmetastatic thyroid tumors. TCRdb re-called the PCR reads via MiXCR. This table has about 12,000 clones, over 20% appearing once. Patients were all untreated before their thyroid surgery. The sample taken for sequencing was adjacent normal tissue. These receptors all come from a female donor with papillary thyroid cancer or a benign thyroid nodule (not recorded which). Some clones in this sample may be carry-over from other donors' samples.

This clone is medium-sized by share. The chain couples TRBV2 to TRBJ1-2, with TRBD1 as a possible D gene (6 bases). This CDR3 is 15 amino acids long. The germline V gene encodes CDR1 SNHLY and CDR2 FYNNEI. The V gene lost 3 bases and the J gene lost 5 bases, with 16 bases spanning the gap. This CDR3 reads CASSDPDRSPYGYTF. In DNA, the CDR3 is TGTGCCAGCAGTGACCCGGACAGAAGCCCTTATGGCTACACCTTC. Filled out from reference TRBV2 and TRBJ1-2, the complete variable domain reads EPEVTQTPSHQVTQMGQEVILRCVPISNHLYFYWYRQILGQKVEFLVSFYNNEISEKSEIFDDQFSVERPDGSNFTLKIRSTKLEDSAMYFCASSDPDRSPYGYTFGSGTRLTVV.

V gene TRBV6-1 combines with J gene TRBJ1-2; D is perhaps TRBD1 (6 bases). The V gene lost 2 bases and the J gene lost 7 bases, with 26 bases spanning the gap. The germline V gene has CDR1 MNHNS and CDR2 SASEGT. The CDR3 length is 18 residues. CDR3 in amino acids: CASSEQGTSASWGGGYTF. The CDR3 DNA reads as TGTGCCAGCAGTGAACAGGGGACGTCCGCGTCTTGGGGTGGTGGCTACACCTTC.

Judged by abundance, this clone is medium-sized (0.01 to 0.1%). The chain employs TRBV5-1 and TRBJ2-1, with TRBD1 matching 11 bases. This CDR3 region has 14 residues. CDR1 SGHRS and CDR2 YFSETQ come from the germline V gene. Losses at the gene ends were 4 bases for V and 6 bases for J; bases not matched to a gene: 3. CDR3 coding DNA: TGCGCCAGCAGCAGTGGGACAGGGGGCAATGAGCAGTTCTTC. Translation gives CASSSGTGGNEQFF.

In this sample, this clone turned up many times. V usage is TRBV2 and J usage is TRBJ2-4; a weak D match, TRBD1 (6 bases). Trimming stripped 2 bases from V and 3 bases from J, with 8 bases between. The CDR3 contains 14 residues. Germline V CDR1 and CDR2: SNHLY, FYNNEI. In DNA, the CDR3 is TGTGCCAGCAGTGAAAGAGGGGGCAAAAACATTCAGTACTTC. It translates to CASSERGGKNIQYF.

Within the sample, this clone is medium-sized (0.01 to 0.1%). This chain joins TRBV10-1 and TRBJ2-3, with a weak D call TRBD2 (6 bases). Germline V lookup: CDR1 WNHNN, CDR2 SYGVQD (reference sequence). V lost 2 bases and J lost 1, with 7 bases in between. The CDR3 runs to 14 residues. The CDR3 is CASSEGTGTDTQYF. The DNA of the CDR3 is TGCGCCAGCAGTGAGGGGACTGGCACAGATACGCAGTATTTT.

This clone was observed at least ten times. The genes are TRBV4-3 and TRBJ1-1; a possible D gene is TRBD1 (5 bases). From germline, CDR1 is LGHNA and CDR2 YSLEER. The CDR3 sequence is 14 residues long. Trimming shortened V by 1 base and J by 4 bases, and 10 bases separated the two germline ends. The CDR3 reads CASSQAKGSTEAFF. The CDR3 DNA reads as TGCGCCAGCAGCCAAGCGAAGGGGTCCACTGAAGCTTTCTTT.

This clone has ten or more counts. The chain uses TRBV18 and TRBJ2-7; weak D call: TRBD1 (6 bases). V was cut by 0 bases and J by 6 bases, with 12 bases left in between. The CDR3 covers 14 residues. Germline values: CDR1 KGHSH, CDR2 LQKENI. This CDR3 is CASSPPGGTREQYF. The CDR3 bases are TGTGCCAGCTCACCACCAGGGGGAACTCGCGAGCAGTACTTC. The complete variable domain, with remaining parts taken from reference TRBV18 and TRBJ2-7, reads NAGVMQNPRHLVRRRGQEARLRCSPMKGHSHVYWYRQLPEEGLKFMVYLQKENIIDESGMPKERFSAEFPKEGPSILRIQQVVRGDSAAYFCASSPPGGTREQYFGPGTRLTVT.

The chain uses TRBV7-9 and TRBJ2-1, with 10 bases fitting TRBD2. J was trimmed by 6 bases and V by 6 bases; bases with no gene match: 5. Germline lookup yields CDR1 SEHNR and CDR2 FQNEAQ (reference sequence). The CDR3 length is 14 residues. CDR3 protein: CASSFIAGGNEQFF. The CDR3 nucleotides are TGTGCCAGCAGTTTTATAGCGGGAGGCAATGAGCAGTTCTTC.

This clone is medium-sized. This chain connects TRBV7-2 to TRBJ2-7; D is uncertain. The V gene lost 3 bases and the J gene lost 3 bases, with 3 bases spanning the gap. In germline, CDR1 is SGHTA, CDR2 FQGNSA. The CDR3 has 11 residues. CDR3 DNA sequence: TGTGCCAGCAGCTTCGACTACGAGCAGTACTTC. It encodes CASSFDYEQYF. Full variable domain (outside the CDR3, taken from reference TRBV7-2 and TRBJ2-7): GAGVSQSPSNKVTEKGKDVELRCDPISGHTALYWYRQSLGQGLEFLIYFQGNSAPDKSGLPSDRFSAERTGGSVSTLTIQRTQQEDSAVYLCASSFDYEQYFGPGTRLTVT.

This clone appeared many times. The chain joins TRBV9 to TRBJ2-5; D assignment may be TRBD1 or TRBD2 (6 bases each). The germline CDR1 and CDR2 sequences are SGDLS and YYNGEE. The germline V and J ends were trimmed by 4 bases and 0 bases, with 16 bases remaining between them. This CDR3 spans 16 amino acids. The CDR3 region has the DNA TGTGCCAGCAGCCCCTTCGGGGGCATATACCAAGAGACCCAGTACTTC. Its protein is CASSPFGGIYQETQYF.

The gene calls are TRBV5-1 and TRBJ1-6; D is unresolved. CDR3 length equals 13 residues. CDR1 and CDR2 from the germline V gene are SGHRS and YFSETQ. Trimming cost V 4 bases and J 5 bases, with 7 bases left between them. The CDR3 spells CASSRVHNSPLHF. CDR3 nucleotides: TGCGCCAGCAGCCGGGTCCATAATTCACCCCTCCACTTT.

A word on this clone: At one end, the junction sequence differs from germline, possibly due to a read error. The V and J genes are TRBV5-5 and TRBJ1-2; 7 nucleotides agree with TRBD1. CDR3 length equals 15 residues. The V gene's germline CDR1 is SGHKS and CDR2 YYEKEE (reference sequence). The CDR3 DNA reads as TGTGCCAACAGCTGGGACAGCTCCCTTGGCTATGGCTACACCTTC. Translation gives CANSWDSSLGYGYTF.

The gene calls are TRBV2 and TRBJ2-1, with TRBD2 matching 7 bases. The germline CDR1 and CDR2 sequences are SNHLY and FYNNEI. The CDR3 is 15 amino acids. The V segment lost 4 bases and the J segment 4 bases; nucleotides outside the gene matches: 7. This chain's CDR3 is CASSAPSGPYNEQFF. In DNA form, the CDR3 reads TGTGCCAGCAGTGCCCCTAGCGGTCCTTACAATGAGCAGTTCTTC.

This clone was found many times. At one end, the junction sequence differs from germline, possibly due to a read error. The rearrangement uses TRBV19 and TRBJ1-1; perhaps TRBD1 as D (5 bases). Germline CDR1 is LNHDA and CDR2 is SQIVND (reference sequence). The CDR3 has 13 amino acids. CDR3 coding DNA: TGTGCCAGTAGTAGGGGGATGGACACTGAAGCTTCCTTT. Protein sequence: CASSRGMDTEASF.

This clone was counted between two and nine times. Its ends do not fully match the called genes, so a read error is possible. V usage is TRBV24-1 and J usage is TRBJ2-4; D gene unclear. Per germline, CDR1 KGHDR and CDR2 SFDVKD. CDR3 length equals 15 residues. The CDR3 protein is CATSDHALDGHIKYF. DNA for the CDR3: TGTGCCACCAGTGATCACGCCCTGGACGGGCACATTAAGTACTTC.

By frequency in the sample, this clone is medium-sized (0.01 to 0.1%). The sample carries other DNA sequences with the same CDR3. J is TRBJ2-2 and V is TRBV7-2; no definite D call. The CDR3 consists of 12 residues. Germline V CDR1 and CDR2: SGHTA, FQGNSA. Between the trimmed V and J ends, which lost 2 bases and 2 bases, there was a span of 0 bases. CDR3 DNA: TGTGCCAGCAGCTTAAACACCGGGGAGCTGTTTTTT. Protein product: CASSLNTGELFF.